This TCR beta chain was documented in a study of spatial heterogeneity in lung cancer. Looking at the study overall: A consistent excess of beta-chain over alpha-chain sequences was detected. Unique TCR and UMI combinations averaged more than ten appearances each in raw reads.

This clonotype was detected ten times or more. Its antigen is unidentified. Whole-study findings and limits: Follow-up blood showed ubiquitous expanded tumor TCRs less than blood at resection did.

A single record per CDR3 protein comes from TCRdb applying MiXCR to the 5' RACE reads. The sample shows 20,000 to 25,000 distinct CDR3 sequences, about 4.6% of them seen only once. Indicated time point: sample taken at primary tumor resection. Whole RNA came from tumor, nontumor lung or frozen PBMC and was sequenced without being sorted. A total of approximately 75 untreated early-stage non-small cell lung cancer patients served as donors. The specimen comprised PBMCs, sampled at surgery. This receptor was identified in a male donor with early-stage non-small cell lung cancer.

The CDR3 here is CATGQGAYEQYF. CDR3 bases: TGTGCTACCGGACAGGGGGCTTACGAGCAGTACTTC. The V and J genes are TRBV27 and TRBJ2-7; TRBD1 agrees at 11 bases. The CDR3 length is 12 residues. Looked up from germline, CDR1 is MNHEY and CDR2 is SMNVEV (reference sequence).